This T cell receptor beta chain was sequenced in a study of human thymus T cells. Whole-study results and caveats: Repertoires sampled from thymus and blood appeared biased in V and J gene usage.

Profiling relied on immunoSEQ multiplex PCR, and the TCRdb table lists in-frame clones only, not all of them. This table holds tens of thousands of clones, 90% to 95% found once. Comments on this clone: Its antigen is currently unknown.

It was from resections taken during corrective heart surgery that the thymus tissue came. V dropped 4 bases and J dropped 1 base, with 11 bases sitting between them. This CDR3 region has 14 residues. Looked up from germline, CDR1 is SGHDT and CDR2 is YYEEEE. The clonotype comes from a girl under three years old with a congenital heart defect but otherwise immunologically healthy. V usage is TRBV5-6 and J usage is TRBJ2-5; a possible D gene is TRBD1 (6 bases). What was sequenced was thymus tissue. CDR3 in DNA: TGTGCCAGCAGCAGGGGGACGGTCCAAGAGACCCAGTACTTC. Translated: CASSRGTVQETQYF.